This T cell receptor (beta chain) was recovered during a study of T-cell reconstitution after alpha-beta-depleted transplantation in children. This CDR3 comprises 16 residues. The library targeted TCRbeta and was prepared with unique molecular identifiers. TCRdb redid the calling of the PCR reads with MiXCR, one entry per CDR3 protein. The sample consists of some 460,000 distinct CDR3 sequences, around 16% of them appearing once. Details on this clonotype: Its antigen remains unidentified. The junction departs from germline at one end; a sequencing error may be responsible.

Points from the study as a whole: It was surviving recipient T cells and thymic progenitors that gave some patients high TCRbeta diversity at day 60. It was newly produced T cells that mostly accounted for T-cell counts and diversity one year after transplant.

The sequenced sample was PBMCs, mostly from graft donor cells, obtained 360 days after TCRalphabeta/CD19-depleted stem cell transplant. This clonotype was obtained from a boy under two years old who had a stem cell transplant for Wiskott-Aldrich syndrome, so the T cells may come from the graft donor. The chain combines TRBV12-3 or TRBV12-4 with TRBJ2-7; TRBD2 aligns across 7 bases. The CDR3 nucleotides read TGTGCCGGCAGTTTAGCCCTAGCGGAGAGCTCCTACGAGCAGTACTTC. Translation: CAGSLALAESSYEQYF.